These 5 T cell receptor beta chains share one sample of origin, sequenced in a study of T-cell memory formation after mild COVID-19. One entry per CDR3 protein results from TCRdb running MiXCR on the 5' RACE reads. The sample lists under 600,000 distinct CDR3 sequences, about 20% seen once, with about 8.2% in the top ten. The sequencing input was PBMCs or a T cell subset sorted from them (not recorded which). These receptors were taken from an adult woman who had mild COVID-19 (a few samples of this study predate the infection). Cell type and time point are not known.

The V gene is TRBV24-1, the J gene TRBJ1-5; D remains ambiguous. Germline CDR1 is KGHDR and CDR2 is SFDVKD. V shed 5 bases and J shed 1 base, with 8 bases lying between them. The CDR3 consists of 14 residues. CDR3 region: CATSGRWSNQPQHF. The CDR3 DNA reads as TGTGCCACCAGTGGGCGCTGGAGCAATCAGCCCCAGCATTTT.

This chain uses TRBV7-2 with TRBJ2-3; 9 bases map to TRBD2. In germline, CDR1 is SGHTA, CDR2 FQGNSA. Trimming cost V 3 bases and J 5 bases; bases outside gene matches: 15. This CDR3 contains 18 residues. CDR3: CASSLALAGTPGGDTQYF. The CDR3 bases are TGTGCCAGCAGCTTGGCGCTAGCGGGGACCCCGGGAGGAGATACGCAGTATTTT.

V gene TRBV12-3 or TRBV12-4 combines with J gene TRBJ1-4; D gene uncertain. The CDR3 is 16 amino acids. V was clipped by 2 bases and J by 0 bases, with 10 bases between them. CDR3 loop: CASSLRVQATNEKLFF. Here the CDR3 DNA reads TGTGCCAGCAGTTTACGGGTCCAGGCAACTAATGAAAAACTGTTTTTT.

This clonotype was seen just once. The V call is TRBV6-2 or TRBV6-3, the J call TRBJ2-3, with D tentatively TRBD1 (6 bases). CDR1 is MNHEY and CDR2 is SVGEGT in the germline V gene. With 7 bases removed from V and 7 bases from J, the gap between germline ends came to 18 bases. The CDR3 totals 14 residues. The CDR3 loop reads CASNAAGERNTQYF. The DNA of the CDR3 is TGTGCCAGCAACGCTGCAGGGGAGAGGAATACGCAGTATTTT.

The chain uses TRBV20-1 and TRBJ2-2; a possible D gene is TRBD2 (6 bases). Looked up from germline, CDR1 is DFQATT and CDR2 is SNEGSKA (reference sequence). CDR3 size: 13 residues. V gave up 5 bases and J gave up 5 bases, with 12 bases separating them. The CDR3: CSAGDFTTGELFF. The CDR3 region has the DNA TGCAGTGCTGGGGACTTTACAACCGGGGAGCTGTTTTTT.